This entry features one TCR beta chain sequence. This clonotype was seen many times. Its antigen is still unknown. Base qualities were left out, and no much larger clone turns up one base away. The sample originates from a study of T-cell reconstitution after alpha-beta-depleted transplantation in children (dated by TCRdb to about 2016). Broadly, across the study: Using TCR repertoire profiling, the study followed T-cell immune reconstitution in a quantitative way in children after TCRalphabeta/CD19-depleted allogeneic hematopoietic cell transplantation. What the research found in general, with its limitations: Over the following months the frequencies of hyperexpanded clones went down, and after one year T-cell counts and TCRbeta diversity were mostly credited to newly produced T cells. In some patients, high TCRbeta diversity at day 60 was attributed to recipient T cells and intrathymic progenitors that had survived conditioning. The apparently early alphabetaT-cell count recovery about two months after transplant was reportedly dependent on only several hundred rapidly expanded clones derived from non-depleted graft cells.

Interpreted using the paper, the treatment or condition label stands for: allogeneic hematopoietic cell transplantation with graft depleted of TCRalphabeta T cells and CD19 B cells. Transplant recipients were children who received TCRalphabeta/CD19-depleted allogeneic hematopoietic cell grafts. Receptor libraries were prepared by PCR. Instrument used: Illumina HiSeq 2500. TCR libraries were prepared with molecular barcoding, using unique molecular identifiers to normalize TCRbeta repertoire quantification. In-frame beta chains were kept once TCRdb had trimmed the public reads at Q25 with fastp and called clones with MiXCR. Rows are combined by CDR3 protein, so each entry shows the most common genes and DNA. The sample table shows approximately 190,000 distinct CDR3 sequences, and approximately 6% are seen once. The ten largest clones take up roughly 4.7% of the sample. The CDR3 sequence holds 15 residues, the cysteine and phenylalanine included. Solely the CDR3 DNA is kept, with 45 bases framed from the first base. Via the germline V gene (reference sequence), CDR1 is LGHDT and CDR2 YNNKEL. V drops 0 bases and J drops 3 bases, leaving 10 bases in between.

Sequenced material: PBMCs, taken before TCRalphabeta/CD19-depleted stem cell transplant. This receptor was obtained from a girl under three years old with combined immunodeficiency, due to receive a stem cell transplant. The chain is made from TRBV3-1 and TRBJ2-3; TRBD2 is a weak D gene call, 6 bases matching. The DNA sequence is TGTGCCAGCAGCCAAGAGCGGGATAGGACAGATACGCAGTATTTT. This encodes CASSQERDRTDTQYF.